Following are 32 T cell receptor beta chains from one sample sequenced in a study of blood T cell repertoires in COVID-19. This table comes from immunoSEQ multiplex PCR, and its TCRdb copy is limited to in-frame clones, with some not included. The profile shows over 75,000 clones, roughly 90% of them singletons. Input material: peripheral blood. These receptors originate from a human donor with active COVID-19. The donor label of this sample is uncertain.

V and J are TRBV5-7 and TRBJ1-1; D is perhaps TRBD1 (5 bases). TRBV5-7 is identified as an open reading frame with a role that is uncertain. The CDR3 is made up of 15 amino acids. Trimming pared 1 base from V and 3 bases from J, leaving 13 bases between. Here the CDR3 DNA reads TGTGCCAGCAGCTTGCGGGGGAAAACTCACACTGAAGCTTTCTTT. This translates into CASSLRGKTHTEAFF.

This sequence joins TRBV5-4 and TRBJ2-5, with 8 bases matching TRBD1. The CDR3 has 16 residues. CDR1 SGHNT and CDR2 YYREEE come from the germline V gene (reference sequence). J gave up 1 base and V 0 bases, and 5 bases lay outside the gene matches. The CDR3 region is CASSLGGDRGQETQYF. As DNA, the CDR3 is TGTGCCAGCAGCTTGGGGGGAGACAGGGGCCAAGAGACCCAGTACTTC.

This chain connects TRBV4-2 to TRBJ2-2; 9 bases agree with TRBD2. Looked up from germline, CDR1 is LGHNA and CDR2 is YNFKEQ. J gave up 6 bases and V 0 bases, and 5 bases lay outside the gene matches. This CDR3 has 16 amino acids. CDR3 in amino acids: CASSQDRIAGAGELFF. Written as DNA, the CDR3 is TGTGCCAGCAGCCAAGATCGGATAGCGGGAGCCGGGGAGCTGTTTTTT.

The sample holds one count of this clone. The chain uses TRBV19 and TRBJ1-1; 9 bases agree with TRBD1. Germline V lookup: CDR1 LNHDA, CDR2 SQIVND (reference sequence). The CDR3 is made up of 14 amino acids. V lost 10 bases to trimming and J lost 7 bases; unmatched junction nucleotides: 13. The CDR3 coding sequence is TGTGCCACCATCCTAACAGGGGGCGTCGGTGAAGCTTTCTTT. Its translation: CATILTGGVGEAFF.

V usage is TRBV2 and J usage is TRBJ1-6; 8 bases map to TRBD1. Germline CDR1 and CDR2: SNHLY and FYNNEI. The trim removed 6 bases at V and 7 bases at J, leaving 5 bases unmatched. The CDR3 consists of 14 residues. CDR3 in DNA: TGTGCCAGCAGGGACAGGGTGGGCAATTCACCCCTCCACTTT. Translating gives CASRDRVGNSPLHF.

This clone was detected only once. The CDR3: CASNRRGLHNEQFF. The DNA of the CDR3 is TGTGCCAGCAATCGGCGGGGGCTGCACAATGAGCAGTTCTTC. J is TRBJ2-1 and V is TRBV5-8, with TRBD2 as a possible D gene (7 bases). Deletions cut 6 bases from V and 5 bases from J, with 15 bases between. CDR3 length: 14 residues. Germline V CDR1 and CDR2: SGHTS, YDEGEE.

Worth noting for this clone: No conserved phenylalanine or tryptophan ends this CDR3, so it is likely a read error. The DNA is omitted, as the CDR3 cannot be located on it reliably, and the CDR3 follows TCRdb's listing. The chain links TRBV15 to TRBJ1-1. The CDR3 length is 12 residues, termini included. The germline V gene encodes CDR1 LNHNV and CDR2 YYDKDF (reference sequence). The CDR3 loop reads CATSRDLGGRAY.

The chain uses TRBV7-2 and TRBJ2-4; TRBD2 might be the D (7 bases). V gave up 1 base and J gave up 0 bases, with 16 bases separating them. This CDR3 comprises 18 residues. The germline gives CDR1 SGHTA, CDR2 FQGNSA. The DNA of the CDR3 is TGTGCCAGCAGCTTAGTGTTTAGGGGGGGACTAGCCAAAAACATTCAGTACTTC. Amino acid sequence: CASSLVFRGGLAKNIQYF. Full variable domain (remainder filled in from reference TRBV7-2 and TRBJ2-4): GAGVSQSPSNKVTEKGKDVELRCDPISGHTALYWYRQSLGQGLEFLIYFQGNSAPDKSGLPSDRFSAERTGGSVSTLTIQRTQQEDSAVYLCASSLVFRGGLAKNIQYFGAGTRLSVL.

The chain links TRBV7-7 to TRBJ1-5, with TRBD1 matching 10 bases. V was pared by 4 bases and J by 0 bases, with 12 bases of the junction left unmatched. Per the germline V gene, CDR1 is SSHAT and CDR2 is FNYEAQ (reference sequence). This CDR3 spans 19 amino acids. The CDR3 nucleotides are TGTGCCAGCAGCTGTACCGGGACAGGGGTTGGATATAGCAATCAGCCCCAGCATTTT. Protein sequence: CASSCTGTGVGYSNQPQHF.

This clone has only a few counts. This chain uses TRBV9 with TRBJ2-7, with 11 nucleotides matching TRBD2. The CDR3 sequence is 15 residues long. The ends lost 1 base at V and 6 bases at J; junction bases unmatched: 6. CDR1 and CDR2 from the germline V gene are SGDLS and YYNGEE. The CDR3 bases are TGTGCCAGCAGCGTAAAACCGGGACTAGCGGCCGAGCAGTACTTC. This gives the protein CASSVKPGLAAEQYF.

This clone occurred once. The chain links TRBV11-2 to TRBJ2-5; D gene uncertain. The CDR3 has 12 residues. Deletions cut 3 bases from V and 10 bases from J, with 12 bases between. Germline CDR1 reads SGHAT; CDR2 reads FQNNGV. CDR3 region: CASSFGTGDQYF. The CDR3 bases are TGTGCCAGCAGCTTTGGCACCGGAGACCAGTACTTC.

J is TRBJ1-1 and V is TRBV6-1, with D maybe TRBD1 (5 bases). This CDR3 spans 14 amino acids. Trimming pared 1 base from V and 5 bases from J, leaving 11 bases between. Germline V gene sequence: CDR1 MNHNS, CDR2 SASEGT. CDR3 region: CASSEGAGMTEAFF. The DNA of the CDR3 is TGTGCCAGCAGTGAAGGCGCAGGGATGACTGAAGCTTTCTTT.

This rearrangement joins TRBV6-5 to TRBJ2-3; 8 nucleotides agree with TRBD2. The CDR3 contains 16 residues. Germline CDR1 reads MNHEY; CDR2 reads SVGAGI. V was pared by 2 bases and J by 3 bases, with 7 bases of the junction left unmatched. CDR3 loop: CASSYRPGGRTDTQYF. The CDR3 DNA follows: TGTGCCAGCAGTTACCGTCCGGGGGGGCGAACAGATACGCAGTATTTT.

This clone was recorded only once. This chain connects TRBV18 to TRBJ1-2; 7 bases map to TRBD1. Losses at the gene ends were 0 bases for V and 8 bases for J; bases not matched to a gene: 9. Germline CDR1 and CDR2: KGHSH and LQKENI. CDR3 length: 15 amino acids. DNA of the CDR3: TGTGCCAGCTCACCACCCTTTGACAGGGCCAGAGGCTACACCTTC. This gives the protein CASSPPFDRARGYTF. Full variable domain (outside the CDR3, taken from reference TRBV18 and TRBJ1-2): NAGVMQNPRHLVRRRGQEARLRCSPMKGHSHVYWYRQLPEEGLKFMVYLQKENIIDESGMPKERFSAEFPKEGPSILRIQQVVRGDSAAYFCASSPPFDRARGYTFGSGTRLTVV.

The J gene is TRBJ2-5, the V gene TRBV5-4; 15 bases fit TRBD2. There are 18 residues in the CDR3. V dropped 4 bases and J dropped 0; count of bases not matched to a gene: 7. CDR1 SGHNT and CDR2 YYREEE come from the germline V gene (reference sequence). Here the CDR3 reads CASSKGLAGGQDQETQYF. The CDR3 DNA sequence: TGTGCCAGCAGCAAAGGACTAGCGGGGGGGCAGGACCAAGAGACCCAGTACTTC.

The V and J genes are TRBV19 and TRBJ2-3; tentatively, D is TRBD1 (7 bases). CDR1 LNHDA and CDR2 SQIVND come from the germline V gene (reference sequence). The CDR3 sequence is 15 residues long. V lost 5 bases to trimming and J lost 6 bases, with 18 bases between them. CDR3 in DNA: TGTGCCAGTAGTGAGATGGAGGGGGCTAGGGATACGCAGTATTTT. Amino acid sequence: CASSEMEGARDTQYF.

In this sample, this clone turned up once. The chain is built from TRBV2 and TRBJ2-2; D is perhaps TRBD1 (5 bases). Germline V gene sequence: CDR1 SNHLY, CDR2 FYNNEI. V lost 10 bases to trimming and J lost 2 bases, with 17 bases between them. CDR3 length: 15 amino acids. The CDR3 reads CAINQGLGNTGELFF. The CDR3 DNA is TGTGCCATCAATCAGGGATTAGGAAACACCGGGGAGCTGTTTTTT. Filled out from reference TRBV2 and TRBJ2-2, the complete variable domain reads EPEVTQTPSHQVTQMGQEVILRCVPISNHLYFYWYRQILGQKVEFLVSFYNNEISEKSEIFDDQFSVERPDGSNFTLKIRSTKLEDSAMYFCAINQGLGNTGELFFGEGSRLTVL.

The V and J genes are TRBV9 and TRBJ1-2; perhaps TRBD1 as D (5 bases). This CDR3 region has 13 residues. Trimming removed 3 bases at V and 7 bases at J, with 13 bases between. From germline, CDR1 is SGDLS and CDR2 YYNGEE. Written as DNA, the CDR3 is TGTGCCAGCAGCGCGGGGGAGAGCGGTGGCTACACCTTC. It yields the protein CASSAGESGGYTF.

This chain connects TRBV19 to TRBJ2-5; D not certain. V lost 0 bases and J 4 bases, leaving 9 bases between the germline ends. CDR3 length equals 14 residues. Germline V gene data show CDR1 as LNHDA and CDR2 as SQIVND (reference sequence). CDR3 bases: TGTGCCAGTAGTATAGAAGCGAGTTCAGAGACCCAGTACTTC. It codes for CASSIEASSETQYF. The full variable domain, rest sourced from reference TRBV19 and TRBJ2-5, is DGGITQSPKYLFRKEGQNVTLSCEQNLNHDAMYWYRQDPGQGLRLIYYSQIVNDFQKGDIAEGYSVSREKKESFPLTVTSAQKNPTAFYLCASSIEASSETQYFGPGTRLLVL.

CDR3 nucleotide sequence: TGTGCCAGCGTAACAGGGGACTCTGGGGCCAACGTCCTGACTTTC. Protein sequence: CASVTGDSGANVLTF. This chain joins TRBV5-4 and TRBJ2-6; 7 bases map to TRBD1. The germline CDR1 and CDR2 sequences are SGHNT and YYREEE (reference sequence). The CDR3 extends over 15 amino acids. V shed 7 bases, J shed 0 bases, and the junction held 4 bases outside the gene matches.

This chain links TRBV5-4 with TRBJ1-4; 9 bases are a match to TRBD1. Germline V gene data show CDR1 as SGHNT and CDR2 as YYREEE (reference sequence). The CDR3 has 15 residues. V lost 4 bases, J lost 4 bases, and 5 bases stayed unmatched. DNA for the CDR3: TGTGCCAGCAGCCCGGGACAGGGATATAATGAAAAACTGTTTTTT. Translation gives CASSPGQGYNEKLFF.

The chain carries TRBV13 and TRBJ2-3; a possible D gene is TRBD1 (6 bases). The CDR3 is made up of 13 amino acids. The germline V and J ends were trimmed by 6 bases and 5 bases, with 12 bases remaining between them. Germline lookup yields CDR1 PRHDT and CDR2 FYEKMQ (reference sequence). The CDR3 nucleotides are TGTGCCAGCAGGGTGGGGGCCCAAGATACGCAGTATTTT. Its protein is CASRVGAQDTQYF. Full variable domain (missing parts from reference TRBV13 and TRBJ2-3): AAGVIQSPRHLIKEKRETATLKCYPIPRHDTVYWYQQGPGQDPQFLISFYEKMQSDKGSIPDRFSAQQFSDYHSELNMSSLELGDSALYFCASRVGAQDTQYFGPGTRLTVL.

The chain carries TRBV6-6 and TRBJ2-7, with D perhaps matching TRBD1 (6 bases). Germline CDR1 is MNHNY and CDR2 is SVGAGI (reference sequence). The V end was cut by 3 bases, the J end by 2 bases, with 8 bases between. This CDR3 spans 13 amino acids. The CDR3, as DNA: TGTGCCAGCAGTTATGACAGGACCTACGAGCAGTACTTC. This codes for CASSYDRTYEQYF.

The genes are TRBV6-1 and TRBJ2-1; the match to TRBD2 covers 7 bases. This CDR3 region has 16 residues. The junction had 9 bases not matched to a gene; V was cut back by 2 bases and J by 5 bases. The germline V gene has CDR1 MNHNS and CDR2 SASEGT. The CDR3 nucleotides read TGTGCCAGCAGTGAATTCGGTGTGGGAGGGCACAATGAGCAGTTCTTC. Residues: CASSEFGVGGHNEQFF.

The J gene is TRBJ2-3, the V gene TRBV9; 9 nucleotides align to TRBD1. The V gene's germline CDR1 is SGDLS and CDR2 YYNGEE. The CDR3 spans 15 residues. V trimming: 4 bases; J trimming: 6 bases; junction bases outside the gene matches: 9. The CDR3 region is CASSWGQGLRDTQYF. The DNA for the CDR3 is TGTGCCAGCAGCTGGGGACAGGGATTGAGGGATACGCAGTATTTT.

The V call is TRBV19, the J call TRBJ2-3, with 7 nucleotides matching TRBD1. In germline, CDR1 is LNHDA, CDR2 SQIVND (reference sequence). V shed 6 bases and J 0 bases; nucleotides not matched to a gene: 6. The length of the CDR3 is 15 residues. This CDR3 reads CASSKDRISTDTQYF. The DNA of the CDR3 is TGTGCCAGTAGCAAGGACAGGATCAGCACAGATACGCAGTATTTT.

The CDR3 loop is CASNKGDTGELFF. CDR3 in DNA: TGTGCCAGCAACAAGGGAGACACCGGGGAGCTGTTTTTT. The gene calls are TRBV2 and TRBJ2-2; possible D gene TRBD2, 5 bases. This CDR3 comprises 13 residues. In germline, CDR1 is SNHLY, CDR2 FYNNEI. The ends were cut back, 7 bases at V and 3 bases at J, with 9 bases in the middle.

CDR3 region: CASSSGLAGGLAQYF. CDR3 sequence (DNA): TGTGCCAGTAGCTCGGGACTAGCGGGGGGGCTGGCCCAGTACTTC. This rearrangement joins TRBV19 to TRBJ2-5; 16 nucleotides agree with TRBD2. The CDR3 loop spans 15 amino acids. Per the germline V gene, CDR1 is LNHDA and CDR2 is SQIVND (reference sequence). The V gene end was trimmed by 6 bases and the J gene end by 9 bases; junction bases not matched to a gene: 7. Looking up the rest from reference TRBV19 and TRBJ2-5 gives the full variable domain: DGGITQSPKYLFRKEGQNVTLSCEQNLNHDAMYWYRQDPGQGLRLIYYSQIVNDFQKGDIAEGYSVSREKKESFPLTVTSAQKNPTAFYLCASSSGLAGGLAQYFGPGTRLLVL.

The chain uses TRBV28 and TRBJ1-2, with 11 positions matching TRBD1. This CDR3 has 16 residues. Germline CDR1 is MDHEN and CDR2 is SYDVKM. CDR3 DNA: TGTGGCTCGAGGGAATCCGGGACAGGGGGGGTTAGGGGCTACACCTTC. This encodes CGSRESGTGGVRGYTF.

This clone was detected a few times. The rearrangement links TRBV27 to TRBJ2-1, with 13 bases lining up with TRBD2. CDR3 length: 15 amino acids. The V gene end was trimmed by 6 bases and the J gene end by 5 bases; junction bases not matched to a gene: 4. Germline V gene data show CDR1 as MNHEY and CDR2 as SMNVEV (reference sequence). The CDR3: CASSKLAGGNNEQFF. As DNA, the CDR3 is TGTGCCAGCAGCAAACTAGCGGGGGGGAACAATGAGCAGTTCTTC.

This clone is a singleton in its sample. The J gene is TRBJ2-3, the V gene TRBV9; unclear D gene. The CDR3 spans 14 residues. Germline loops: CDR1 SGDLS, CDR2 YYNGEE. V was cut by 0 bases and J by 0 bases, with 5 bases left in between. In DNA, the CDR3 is TGTGCCAGCAGCGTAGCAGGTAGCACAGATACGCAGTATTTT. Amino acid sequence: CASSVAGSTDTQYF.

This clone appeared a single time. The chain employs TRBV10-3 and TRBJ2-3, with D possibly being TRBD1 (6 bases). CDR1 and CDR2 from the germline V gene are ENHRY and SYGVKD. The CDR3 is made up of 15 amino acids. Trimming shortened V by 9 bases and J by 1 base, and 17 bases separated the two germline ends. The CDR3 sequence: CAINDRTRGTDTQYF. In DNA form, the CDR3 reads TGTGCCATAAACGACAGGACCCGAGGCACAGATACGCAGTATTTT.